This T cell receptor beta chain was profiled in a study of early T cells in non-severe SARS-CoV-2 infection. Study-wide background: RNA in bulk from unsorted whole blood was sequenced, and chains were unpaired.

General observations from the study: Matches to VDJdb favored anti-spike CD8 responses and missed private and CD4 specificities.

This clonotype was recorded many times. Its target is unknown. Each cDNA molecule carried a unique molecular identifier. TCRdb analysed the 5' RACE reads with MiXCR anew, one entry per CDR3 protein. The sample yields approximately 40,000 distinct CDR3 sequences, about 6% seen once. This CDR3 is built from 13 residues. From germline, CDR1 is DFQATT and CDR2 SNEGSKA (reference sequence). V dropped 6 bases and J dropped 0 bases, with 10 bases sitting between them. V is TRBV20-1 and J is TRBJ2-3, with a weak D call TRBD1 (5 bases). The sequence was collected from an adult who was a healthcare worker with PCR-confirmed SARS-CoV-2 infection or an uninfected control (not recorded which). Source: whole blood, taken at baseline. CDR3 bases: TGCAGTGCCCCGGACACAAGCACAGATACGCAGTATTTT. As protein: CSAPDTSTDTQYF.